The 14 T cell receptor beta chains in this list originate from one sample, sequenced in a study of CD8+ T cells in alopecia areata. This sample's treatment: oral pan-JAK inhibitor, 5-10 mg twice daily. cDNA prepared by RNA extraction and subsequent reverse transcription served as the template for sequencing. The data were produced by immunoSEQ multiplex PCR, yet TCRdb's version contains in-frame clones alone and is incomplete. Here the sample spans roughly 210,000 clones, over 40% being singletons. This material consisted of CD4+ T cells sorted from blood, taken at approximately week 37, from a patient treated with tofacitinib. These receptors were collected from a human donor with alopecia areata.

The V call is TRBV15, the J call TRBJ2-5; TRBD1 aligns across 11 bases. CDR3 size: 15 residues. Germline CDR1 and CDR2: LNHNV and YYDKDF (reference sequence). V trimming: 6 bases; J trimming: 7 bases; junction bases outside the gene matches: 10. CDR3 in amino acids: CATREGQGAVGTQYF. In DNA form, the CDR3 reads TGTGCCACCAGGGAAGGACAGGGGGCTGTGGGGACCCAGTACTTC.

The chain carries TRBV7-2 and TRBJ1-2; 7 bases align to TRBD1. The CDR3 totals 12 residues. V lost 5 bases and J lost 8; bases outside the gene matches: 5. The germline gives CDR1 SGHTA, CDR2 FQGNSA. As DNA, the CDR3 is TGTGCCAGCAGCCCCGGACAGGTCGGCTACACCTTC. This translates into CASSPGQVGYTF.

This clone has more than one count but fewer than ten. The chain uses TRBV19 and TRBJ2-3; 12 bases are shared with TRBD2. With 7 bases clipped from V and 6 bases from J, the junction kept 8 bases outside the gene matches. Germline values: CDR1 LNHDA, CDR2 SQIVND (reference sequence). CDR3 size: 15 residues. The CDR3 bases are TGTGCCAGTAAACGACTAGCGGGGGCGGCGGATACGCAGTATTTT. It encodes CASKRLAGAADTQYF. Together with reference TRBV19 and TRBJ2-3, the CDR3 gives the full variable domain: DGGITQSPKYLFRKEGQNVTLSCEQNLNHDAMYWYRQDPGQGLRLIYYSQIVNDFQKGDIAEGYSVSREKKESFPLTVTSAQKNPTAFYLCASKRLAGAADTQYFGPGTRLTVL.

This clone turned up a few times. The gene calls are TRBV9 and TRBJ2-3; no definite D call. Trimming shortened V by 3 bases and J by 3 bases, and 8 bases separated the two germline ends. CDR3 length: 13 residues. Germline CDR1 is SGDLS and CDR2 is YYNGEE. This CDR3 is CASSDLQTDTQYF. The CDR3 nucleotides are TGTGCCAGCAGCGACCTTCAAACAGATACGCAGTATTTT.

This chain uses TRBV7-2 with TRBJ2-3; D is uncertain. V gave up 3 bases and J gave up 5 bases, with 15 bases separating them. Per germline, CDR1 SGHTA and CDR2 FQGNSA. The length of the CDR3 is 15 residues. In DNA, the CDR3 is TGTGCCAGCAGCTTCGGTGGAAGCAATGGAGATACGCAGTATTTT. This gives the protein CASSFGGSNGDTQYF.

The J gene is TRBJ1-2, the V gene TRBV19; TRBD1 agrees at 11 bases. V shed 7 bases, J shed 6 bases, and the junction held 7 bases outside the gene matches. This CDR3 has 14 residues. Germline V gene data show CDR1 as LNHDA and CDR2 as SQIVND (reference sequence). The CDR3 sequence: CASIRTGGVNGYTF. DNA for the CDR3: TGTGCCAGTATTCGGACAGGGGGCGTCAATGGCTACACCTTC. The complete variable domain, with remaining parts taken from reference TRBV19 and TRBJ1-2, reads DGGITQSPKYLFRKEGQNVTLSCEQNLNHDAMYWYRQDPGQGLRLIYYSQIVNDFQKGDIAEGYSVSREKKESFPLTVTSAQKNPTAFYLCASIRTGGVNGYTFGSGTRLTVV.

The rearrangement joins TRBV30 to TRBJ2-7, with 16 bases that match TRBD2. Germline V lookup: CDR1 GTSNPN, CDR2 SVGIG (reference sequence). J gave up 0 bases and V 3 bases, and 11 bases lay outside the gene matches. The CDR3 length is 19 residues. CDR3 sequence: CAWSHNPGLAGGTSYEQYF. As DNA, the CDR3 is TGTGCCTGGAGCCATAACCCGGGACTAGCGGGAGGGACCTCCTACGAGCAGTACTTC.

The chain recombines TRBV6-1 with TRBJ2-3; a weak D match, TRBD2 (6 bases). The V end lost 8 bases, the J end lost 6 bases, and 15 bases lay between the germline ends. The CDR3 extends over 13 amino acids. The germline CDR1 and CDR2 sequences are MNHNS and SASEGT. CDR3 sequence (DNA): TGTGCCAGCGTGCCCCCGGGGGTGGATACGCAGTATTTT. As protein: CASVPPGVDTQYF.

The chain links TRBV6-5 to TRBJ2-5; D gene unclear. Germline CDR1 is MNHEY and CDR2 is SVGAGI. The V end was cut by 0 bases, the J end by 5 bases, with 16 bases between. The length of the CDR3 is 16 residues. The CDR3 reads CASSYSPWGSRETQYF. The CDR3 coding sequence is TGTGCCAGCAGTTACTCGCCGTGGGGTTCCAGGGAGACCCAGTACTTC.

The rearrangement uses TRBV5-6 and TRBJ2-2, with D unclear. Germline CDR1 is SGHDT and CDR2 is YYEEEE. This CDR3 is built from 14 residues. Trimming pared 0 bases from V and 4 bases from J, leaving 7 bases between. The CDR3 loop reads CASSLASTTGELFF. The DNA of the CDR3 is TGTGCCAGCAGCTTGGCCAGTACCACCGGGGAGCTGTTTTTT.

This clone was seen a few times. This chain uses TRBV7-2 with TRBJ2-2; 11 nucleotides line up with TRBD2. V shed 5 bases, J shed 3 bases, and the junction held 14 bases outside the gene matches. CDR1 is SGHTA and CDR2 is FQGNSA in the germline V gene. The CDR3 covers 19 residues. This CDR3 is CASSPQVASGRLYTGELFF. The CDR3 DNA sequence: TGTGCCAGCAGCCCGCAGGTCGCTAGCGGGAGGCTCTACACCGGGGAGCTGTTTTTT.

The chain carries TRBV30 and TRBJ2-7; TRBD2 is a possible D gene (5 bases). This CDR3 is built from 15 residues. Trimming shortened V by 1 base and J by 2 bases, and 15 bases separated the two germline ends. Looked up from germline, CDR1 is GTSNPN and CDR2 is SVGIG (reference sequence). The CDR3 spells CAWSAVEVGAYEQYF. The DNA of the CDR3 is TGTGCCTGGAGTGCGGTGGAAGTCGGGGCCTACGAGCAGTACTTC.

This rearrangement joins TRBV9 to TRBJ1-2; D not certain. CDR3 length: 15 residues. Germline CDR1 SGDLS, CDR2 YYNGEE. Trimming shortened V by 4 bases and J by 6 bases, and 19 bases separated the two germline ends. Written as DNA, the CDR3 is TGTGCCAGCAGCTTCCGGGCCGAGGGTGAGGATGGCTACACCTTC. Translating gives CASSFRAEGEDGYTF.

V is TRBV15 and J is TRBJ2-7, with D hard to call. The CDR3 extends over 14 amino acids. The V gene lost 1 base and the J gene lost 2 bases, with 9 bases spanning the gap. From germline, CDR1 is LNHNV and CDR2 YYDKDF (reference sequence). The CDR3 loop is CATSRGTRTYEQYF. In DNA form, the CDR3 reads TGTGCCACCAGCAGAGGAACCCGGACCTACGAGCAGTACTTC.